One TCR beta chain is described in this entry. Its antigen remains undetermined. No qualities accompany the bases; no much larger clone lies one base away. The immunoSEQ Assay was used to immunosequence TCRbeta CDR3 regions from genomic DNA. Before high-throughput sequencing, genomic DNA was amplified using bias-controlled multiplex PCR. On the study's bioinformatics: To quantify the absolute abundance of each unique TCRbeta CDR3 region, the sequences were collapsed and filtered. Clonality, defined as 1 minus Pielou's evenness, was calculated using only productive rearrangements. A previously published method was used to identify clones with significantly greater frequencies in on-treatment samples than in baseline samples. Imported from immuneACCESS, the table was reduced by TCRdb to in-frame sequences with V and J called. These copies leave out some clones; in studies compared against another copy, an unresolved V gene accounts for under half, and the cause of the remainder is not known. That table supplies the V and J calls and clone size; D and trimming were determined from the DNA. The sample table shows roughly 12,000 clones, and roughly two thirds are seen once. The top ten clonotypes cover 23% of the sample.

The treatment or condition label on this specimen signifies: randomized to nivolumab then ipilimumab (arm A) or the reverse (arm B). None of the trial patients had been given prior DNA-damaging chemotherapy. A FACS Aria II flow cytometer was used to sort live CD3+CD8+ cells that were negative for CD19 and CD56 from thawed PBMCs. The samples were obtained from melanoma patients enrolled in CheckMate 064, an open-label, randomized phase II trial testing sequential checkpoint blockade. Peripheral blood mononuclear cells were collected by leukapheresis, purified using Ficoll-Paque, and frozen in human serum containing about 10% DMSO. Right after sorting, the blood CD3+CD8+ cells were verified to be >95% pure, and DNA extraction followed. V gives up 2 bases and J gives up 3 bases, and the segment between their germline ends measures 11 bases. Per the germline V gene (reference sequence), MNHNY is the CDR1 and SVGAGI is the CDR2. The CDR3 runs 14 residues from the cysteine to the phenylalanine. The sequence is cut down to CDR3 DNA, 42 bases in frame from base 1.

The record originates from a study of sequential checkpoint blockade in melanoma (dated by TCRdb to between 2018 and 2021). Regarding the complete study: Patients were randomized 1:1 to first-line nivolumab followed by ipilimumab (arm A) or ipilimumab followed by nivolumab (arm B). Maintenance nivolumab came after each of the two trial sequences. General findings and caveats noted by the study authors: The response-prediction model combining TCR metrics and mutation burden needs validation in larger, independent patient cohorts.

The clonotype was recovered from a human donor with melanoma. Recombination joined TRBV6-6 with TRBJ2-7; D gene: possibly TRBD1, on 5 matching bases. The material sequenced was CD8+ T cells sorted from blood (inferred from file names), taken from a patient given nivolumab and ipilimumab in sequence. Here is the DNA: TGTGCCAGCAGTTACGGTCAGGGTAACTACGAGCAGTACTTC. Its translation reads: CASSYGQGNYEQYF.